This TCR beta chain was captured in a study of T cells in tumors and immune-related adverse events (dated by TCRdb to the early 2020s). In regard to this clone: It lacks a known antigen. Nothing much larger sits one base from this clone, and base qualities are not available.

The sample's treatment or condition label, decoded: nivolumab (PD-1 blockade) given before sampling. The DNeasy Blood and Tissue Kit was used to extract DNA from the formalin-fixed paraffin-embedded specimens. Cut back by 0 bases and 4 bases, the V and J ends lie 11 bases apart. The CDR3 runs 14 amino acids, cysteine and phenylalanine included. Only the CDR3 part of the read is kept: 42 bases, read in frame from the first base. CDR1 is given as SGHRS and CDR2 as YFSETQ, both from the germline V gene. The TCR beta locus was amplified and sequenced with the immunoSEQ assay, yielding bulk TCR Vbeta CDR3 data. On the authors' methods: CDR3s were excluded if they were non-productive, were shorter than 7 amino acids, or did not start with C or end with F/W. Analysis was restricted to specimens with at least 1000 reads, and clonotypes were defined at the amino acid level. To compute clonality, Pielou's evenness was subtracted from 1. Library sizes were equalized by abundance-weighted random subsampling with replacement, repeated 100 times to report 95% confidence intervals. The Morisita overlap index was used to quantify repertoire overlap, and the top 40 clones in each specimen were examined for overlap with the irAE. TCRdb carries this immuneACCESS record with in-frame sequences only. Its versions omit some clonotypes, under half of them owing to an unresolved V gene in the studies checked, with the rest unexplained. V and J calls and clone size come straight from that table; D and trimming were deduced from the DNA. Counted in this sample were about 22,000 clones; around nine tenths of them appeared once. Around 1.5% of the sample is taken by the ten largest.

The clonotype originates from a female donor with metastatic renal cell carcinoma. The sample consisted of lymph node tissue, taken from a patient treated with anti-PD-1 therapy. The receptor chain draws on TRBV5-1 and TRBJ2-7, and possibly TRBD2, on 5 matching bases. The DNA reads TGCGCCAGCAGCTTGGACGGCGGCGGGTACGAGCAGTACTTC. It specifies CASSLDGGGYEQYF.